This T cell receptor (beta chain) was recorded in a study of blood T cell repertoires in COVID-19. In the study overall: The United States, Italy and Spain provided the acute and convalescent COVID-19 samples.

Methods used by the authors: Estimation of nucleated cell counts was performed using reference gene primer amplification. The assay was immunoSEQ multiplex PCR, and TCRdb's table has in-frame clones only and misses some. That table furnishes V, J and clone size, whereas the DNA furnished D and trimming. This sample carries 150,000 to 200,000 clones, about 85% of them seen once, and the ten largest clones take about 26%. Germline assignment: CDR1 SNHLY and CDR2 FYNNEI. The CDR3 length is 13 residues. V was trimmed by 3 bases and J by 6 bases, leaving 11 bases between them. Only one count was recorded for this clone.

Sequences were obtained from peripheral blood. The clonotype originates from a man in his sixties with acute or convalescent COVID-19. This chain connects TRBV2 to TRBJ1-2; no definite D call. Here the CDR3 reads CASSESPGNGYTF. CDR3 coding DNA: TGTGCCAGCAGTGAGTCCCCAGGTAATGGCTACACCTTC.